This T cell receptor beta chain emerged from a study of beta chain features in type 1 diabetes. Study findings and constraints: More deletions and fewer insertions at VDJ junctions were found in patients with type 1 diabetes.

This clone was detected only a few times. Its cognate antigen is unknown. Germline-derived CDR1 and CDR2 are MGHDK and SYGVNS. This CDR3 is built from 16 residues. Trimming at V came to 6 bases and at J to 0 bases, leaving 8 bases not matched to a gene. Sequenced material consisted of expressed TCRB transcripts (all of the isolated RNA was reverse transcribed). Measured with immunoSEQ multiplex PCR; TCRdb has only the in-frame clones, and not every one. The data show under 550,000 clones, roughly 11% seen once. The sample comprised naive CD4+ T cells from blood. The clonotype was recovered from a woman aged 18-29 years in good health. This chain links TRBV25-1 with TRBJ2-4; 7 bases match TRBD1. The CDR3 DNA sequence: TGTGCCAGCAGCCCCGGACAGGCCATAGCCAAAAACATTCAGTACTTC. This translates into CASSPGQAIAKNIQYF.